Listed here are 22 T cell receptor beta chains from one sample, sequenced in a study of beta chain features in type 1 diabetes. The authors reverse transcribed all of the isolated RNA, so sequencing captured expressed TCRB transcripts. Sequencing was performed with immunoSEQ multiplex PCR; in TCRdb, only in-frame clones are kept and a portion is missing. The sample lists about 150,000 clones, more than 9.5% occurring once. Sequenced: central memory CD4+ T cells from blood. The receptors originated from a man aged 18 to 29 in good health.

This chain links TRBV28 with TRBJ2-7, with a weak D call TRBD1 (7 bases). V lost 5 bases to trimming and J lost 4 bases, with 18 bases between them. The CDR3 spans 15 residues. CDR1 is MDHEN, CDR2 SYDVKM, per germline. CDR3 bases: TGTGCCAGCAGTACCCAGGGGGGCGAGGGGTACGAGCAGTACTTC. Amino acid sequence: CASSTQGGEGYEQYF. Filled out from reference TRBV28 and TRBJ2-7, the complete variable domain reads DVKVTQSSRYLVKRTGEKVFLECVQDMDHENMFWYRQDPGLGLRLIYFSYDVKMKEKGDIPEGYSVSREKKERFSLILESASTNQTSMYLCASSTQGGEGYEQYFGPGTRLTVT.

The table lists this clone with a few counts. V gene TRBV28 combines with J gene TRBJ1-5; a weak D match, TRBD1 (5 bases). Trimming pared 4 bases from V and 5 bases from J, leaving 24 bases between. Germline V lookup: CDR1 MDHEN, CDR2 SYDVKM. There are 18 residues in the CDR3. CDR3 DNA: TGTGCCAGCAGTTCCCTCCTGGGCTTCACGGGGGTGGATCAGCCCCAGCATTTT. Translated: CASSSLLGFTGVDQPQHF.

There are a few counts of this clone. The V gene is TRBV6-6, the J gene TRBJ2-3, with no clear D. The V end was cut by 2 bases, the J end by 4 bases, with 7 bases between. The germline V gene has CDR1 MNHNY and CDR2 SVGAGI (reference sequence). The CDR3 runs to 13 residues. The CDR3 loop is CASSYQLADTQYF. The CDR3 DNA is TGTGCCAGCAGTTACCAGCTCGCAGATACGCAGTATTTT.

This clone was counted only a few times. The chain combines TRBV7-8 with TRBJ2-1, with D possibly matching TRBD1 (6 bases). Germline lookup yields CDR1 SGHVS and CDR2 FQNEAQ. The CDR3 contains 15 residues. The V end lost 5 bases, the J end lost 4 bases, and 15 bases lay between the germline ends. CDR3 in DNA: TGTGCCAGCAGCCCTTGGGACACCCAATACAATGAGCAGTTCTTC. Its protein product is CASSPWDTQYNEQFF.

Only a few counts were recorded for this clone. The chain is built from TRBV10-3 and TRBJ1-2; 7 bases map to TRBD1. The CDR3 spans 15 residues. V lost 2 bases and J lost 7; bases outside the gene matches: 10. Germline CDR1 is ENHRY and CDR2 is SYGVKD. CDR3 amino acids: CAISELDRDATGYTF. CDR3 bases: TGTGCCATCAGTGAGCTCGACAGGGACGCAACTGGCTACACCTTC.

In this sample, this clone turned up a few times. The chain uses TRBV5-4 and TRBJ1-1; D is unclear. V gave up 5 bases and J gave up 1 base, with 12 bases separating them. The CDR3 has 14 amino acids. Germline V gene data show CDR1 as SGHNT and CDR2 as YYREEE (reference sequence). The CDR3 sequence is CASSLKEENTEAFF. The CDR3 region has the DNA TGTGCCAGCAGTCTAAAGGAAGAGAACACTGAAGCTTTCTTT.

CDR3 nucleotide sequence: TGTGCCAGCAGCCCGAGCACAGGCCTTCGTGAGACCCAGTACTTC. This codes for CASSPSTGLRETQYF. The chain couples TRBV9 to TRBJ2-5, with D possibly matching TRBD1 (5 bases). The CDR3 is 15 residues long. CDR1 SGDLS and CDR2 YYNGEE come from the germline V gene. V lost 4 bases and J 5 bases, leaving 18 bases between the germline ends.

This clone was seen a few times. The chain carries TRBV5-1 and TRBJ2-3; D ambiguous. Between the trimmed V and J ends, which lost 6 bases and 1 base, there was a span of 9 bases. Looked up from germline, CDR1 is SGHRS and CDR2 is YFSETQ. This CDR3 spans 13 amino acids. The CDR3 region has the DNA TGCGCCAGCAATCCTACAGGCACAGATACGCAGTATTTT. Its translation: CASNPTGTDTQYF.

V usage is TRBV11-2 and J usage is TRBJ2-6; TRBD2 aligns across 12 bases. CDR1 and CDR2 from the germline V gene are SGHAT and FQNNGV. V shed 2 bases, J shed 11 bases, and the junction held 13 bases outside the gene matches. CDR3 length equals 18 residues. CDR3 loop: CASSLLAGGPTLQHVLTF. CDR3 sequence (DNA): TGTGCCAGCAGCTTACTAGCGGGAGGGCCGACCCTACAACACGTCCTGACTTTC. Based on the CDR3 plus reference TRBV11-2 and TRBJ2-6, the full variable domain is EAGVAQSPRYKIIEKRQSVAFWCNPISGHATLYWYQQILGQGPKLLIQFQNNGVVDDSQLPKDRFSAERLKGVDSTLKIQPAKLEDSAVYLCASSLLAGGPTLQHVLTFGAGSRLTVL.

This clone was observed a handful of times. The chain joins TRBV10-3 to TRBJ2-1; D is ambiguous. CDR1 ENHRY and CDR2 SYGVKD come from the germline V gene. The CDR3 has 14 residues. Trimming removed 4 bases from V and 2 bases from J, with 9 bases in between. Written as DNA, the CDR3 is TGTGCCATCAGTGTGGGCGGACCCTACAATGAGCAGTTCTTC. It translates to CAISVGGPYNEQFF.

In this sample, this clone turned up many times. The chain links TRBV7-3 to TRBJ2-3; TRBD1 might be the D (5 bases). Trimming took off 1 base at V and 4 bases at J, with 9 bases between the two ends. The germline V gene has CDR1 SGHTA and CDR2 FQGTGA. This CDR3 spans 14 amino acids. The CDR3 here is CASSLNARADTQYF. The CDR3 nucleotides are TGTGCCAGCAGCTTAAACGCCAGGGCAGATACGCAGTATTTT.

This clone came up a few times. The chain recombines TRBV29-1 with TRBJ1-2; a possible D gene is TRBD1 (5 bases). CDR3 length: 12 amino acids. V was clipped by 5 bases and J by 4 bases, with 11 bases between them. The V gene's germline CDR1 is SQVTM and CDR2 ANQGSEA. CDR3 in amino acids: CSVQEGPYGYTF. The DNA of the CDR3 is TGCAGCGTTCAGGAGGGGCCCTATGGCTACACCTTC.

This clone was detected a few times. Here the CDR3 reads CAWSTQGAVGYTF. The CDR3, as DNA: TGTGCCTGGAGTACTCAGGGGGCGGTTGGCTACACCTTC. The J gene is TRBJ1-2, the V gene TRBV30, with 8 bases fitting TRBD1. The CDR3 extends over 13 amino acids. CDR1 is GTSNPN, CDR2 SVGIG, per germline (reference sequence). Trimming removed 2 bases from V and 7 bases from J; junction bases left unmatched: 6.

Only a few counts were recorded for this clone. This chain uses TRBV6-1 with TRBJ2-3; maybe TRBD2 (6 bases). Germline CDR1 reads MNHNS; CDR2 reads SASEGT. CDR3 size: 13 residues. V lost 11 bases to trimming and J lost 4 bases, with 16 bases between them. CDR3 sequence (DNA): TGTGCCGGCCGGGAGTCGGGGGCAGATACGCAGTATTTT. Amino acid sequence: CAGRESGADTQYF.

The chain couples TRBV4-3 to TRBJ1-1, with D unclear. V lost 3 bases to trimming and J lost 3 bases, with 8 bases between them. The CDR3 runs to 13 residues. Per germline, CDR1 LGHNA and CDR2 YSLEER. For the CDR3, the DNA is TGCGCCAGCAGCCAGCGCGTAGACACTGAAGCTTTCTTT. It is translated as CASSQRVDTEAFF.

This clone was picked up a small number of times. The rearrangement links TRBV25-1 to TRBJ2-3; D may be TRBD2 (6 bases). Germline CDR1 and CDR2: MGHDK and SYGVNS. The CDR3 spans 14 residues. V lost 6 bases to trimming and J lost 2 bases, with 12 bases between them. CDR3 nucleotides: TGTGCCAGCAGGCCCGGGGGAATCACAGATACGCAGTATTTT. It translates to CASRPGGITDTQYF.

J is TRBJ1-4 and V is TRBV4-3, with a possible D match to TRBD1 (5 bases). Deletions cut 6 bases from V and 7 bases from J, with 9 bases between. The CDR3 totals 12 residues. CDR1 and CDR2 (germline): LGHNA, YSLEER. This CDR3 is CASRRGAEKLFF. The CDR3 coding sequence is TGCGCCAGCAGGAGGGGAGCTGAAAAACTGTTTTTT.

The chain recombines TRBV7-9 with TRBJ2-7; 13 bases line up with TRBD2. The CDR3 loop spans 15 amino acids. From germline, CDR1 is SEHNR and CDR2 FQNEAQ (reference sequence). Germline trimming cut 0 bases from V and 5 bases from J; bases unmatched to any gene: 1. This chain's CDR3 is CASSLAGTSGNEQYF. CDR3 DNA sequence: TGTGCCAGCAGCTTAGCCGGGACTAGCGGGAACGAGCAGTACTTC.

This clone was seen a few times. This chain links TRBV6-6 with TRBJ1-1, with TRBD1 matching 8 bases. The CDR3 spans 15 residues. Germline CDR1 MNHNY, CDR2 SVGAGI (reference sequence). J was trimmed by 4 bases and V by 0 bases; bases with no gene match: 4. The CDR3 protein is CASSYSATGGTEAFF. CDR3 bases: TGTGCCAGCAGTTACTCCGCAACAGGGGGCACTGAAGCTTTCTTT.

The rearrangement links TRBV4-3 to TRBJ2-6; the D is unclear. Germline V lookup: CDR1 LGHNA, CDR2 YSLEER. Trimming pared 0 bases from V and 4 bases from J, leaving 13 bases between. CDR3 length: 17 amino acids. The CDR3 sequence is CASSQDSRSDGANVLTF. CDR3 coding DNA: TGCGCCAGCAGCCAAGATTCCAGGTCTGACGGGGCCAACGTCCTGACTTTC.

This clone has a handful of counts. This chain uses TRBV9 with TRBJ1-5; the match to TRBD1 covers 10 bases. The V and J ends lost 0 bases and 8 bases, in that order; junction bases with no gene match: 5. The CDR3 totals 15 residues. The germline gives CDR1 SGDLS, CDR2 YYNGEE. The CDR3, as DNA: TGTGCCAGCAGCGTAGACCCGACAGGGGGCGAGCCCCAGCATTTT. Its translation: CASSVDPTGGEPQHF.

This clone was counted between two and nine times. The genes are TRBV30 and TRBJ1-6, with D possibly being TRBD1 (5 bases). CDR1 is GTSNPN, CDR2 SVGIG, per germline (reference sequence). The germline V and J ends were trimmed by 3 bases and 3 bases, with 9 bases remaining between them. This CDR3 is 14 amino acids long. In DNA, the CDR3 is TGTGCCTGGAGGCGGGGGATCTATAATTCACCCCTCCACTTT. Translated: CAWRRGIYNSPLHF.